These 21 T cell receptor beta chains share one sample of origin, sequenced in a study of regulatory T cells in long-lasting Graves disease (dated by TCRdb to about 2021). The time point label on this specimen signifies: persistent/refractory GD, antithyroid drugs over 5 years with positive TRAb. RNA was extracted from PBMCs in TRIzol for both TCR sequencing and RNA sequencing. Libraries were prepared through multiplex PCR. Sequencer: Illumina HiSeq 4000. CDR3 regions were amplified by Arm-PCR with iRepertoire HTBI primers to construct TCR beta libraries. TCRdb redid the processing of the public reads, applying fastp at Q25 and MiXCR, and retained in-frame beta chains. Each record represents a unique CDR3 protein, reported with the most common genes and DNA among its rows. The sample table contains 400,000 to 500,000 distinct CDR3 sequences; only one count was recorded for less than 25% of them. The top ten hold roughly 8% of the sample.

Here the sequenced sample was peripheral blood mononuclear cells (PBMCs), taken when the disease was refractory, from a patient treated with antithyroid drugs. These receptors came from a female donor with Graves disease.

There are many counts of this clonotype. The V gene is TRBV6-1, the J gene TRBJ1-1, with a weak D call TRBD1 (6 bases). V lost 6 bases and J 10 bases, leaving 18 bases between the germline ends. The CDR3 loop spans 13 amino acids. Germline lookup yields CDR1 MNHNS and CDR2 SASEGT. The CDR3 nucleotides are TGTGCCAGCAGACCCGCGGCAGGGGTGTTAGCTTTCTTT. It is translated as CASRPAAGVLAFF.

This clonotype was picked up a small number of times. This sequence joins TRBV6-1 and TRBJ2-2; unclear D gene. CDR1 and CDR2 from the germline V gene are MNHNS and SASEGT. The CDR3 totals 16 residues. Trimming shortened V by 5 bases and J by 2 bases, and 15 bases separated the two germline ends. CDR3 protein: CASSPSGAFNTGELFF. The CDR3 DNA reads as TGTGCCAGCAGTCCCTCTGGAGCCTTTAACACCGGGGAGCTGTTTTTT.

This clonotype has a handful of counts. The CDR3 loop is CASSTPGSLNYEQYF. CDR3 DNA sequence: TGTGCCAGTAGTACCCCCGGATCTCTTAACTACGAGCAGTACTTC. The gene calls are TRBV19 and TRBJ2-7; no definite D call. Trimming removed 4 bases from V and 3 bases from J, with 16 bases in between. This CDR3 has 15 amino acids. Germline lookup yields CDR1 LNHDA and CDR2 SQIVND (reference sequence).

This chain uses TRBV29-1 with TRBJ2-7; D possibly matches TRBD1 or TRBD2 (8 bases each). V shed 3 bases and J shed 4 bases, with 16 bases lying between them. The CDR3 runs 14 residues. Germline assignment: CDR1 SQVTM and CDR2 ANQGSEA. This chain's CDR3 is CSVDSGTGRYEQYF. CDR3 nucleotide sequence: TGCAGCGTTGATAGCGGGACAGGACGTTACGAGCAGTACTTC.

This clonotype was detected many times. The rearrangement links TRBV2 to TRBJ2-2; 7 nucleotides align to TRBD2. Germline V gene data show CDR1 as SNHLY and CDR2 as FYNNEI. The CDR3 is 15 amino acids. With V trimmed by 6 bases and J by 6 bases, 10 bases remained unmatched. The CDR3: CASRFGLVGAGELFF. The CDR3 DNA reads TGTGCCAGCAGATTTGGACTAGTTGGTGCCGGGGAGCTGTTTTTT.

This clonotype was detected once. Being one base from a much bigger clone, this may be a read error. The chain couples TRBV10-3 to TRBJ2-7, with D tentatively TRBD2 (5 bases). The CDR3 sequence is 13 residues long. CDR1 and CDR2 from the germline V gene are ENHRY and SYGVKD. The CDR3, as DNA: TGTCCCACTGAGACAAGAGGGTCCTACGAGCAGTACTTC. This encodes CPTETRGSYEQYF.

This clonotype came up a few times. This CDR3 reads CASRAGTAYWMNTEAFF. CDR3 in DNA: TGTGCCAGCAGAGCCGGGACGGCTTATTGGATGAACACTGAAGCTTTCTTT. The chain links TRBV6-1 to TRBJ1-1; TRBD1 is a possible D gene (5 bases). Germline-derived CDR1 and CDR2 are MNHNS and SASEGT. Trimming removed 6 bases from V and 0 bases from J, with 20 bases in between. This CDR3 has 17 residues.

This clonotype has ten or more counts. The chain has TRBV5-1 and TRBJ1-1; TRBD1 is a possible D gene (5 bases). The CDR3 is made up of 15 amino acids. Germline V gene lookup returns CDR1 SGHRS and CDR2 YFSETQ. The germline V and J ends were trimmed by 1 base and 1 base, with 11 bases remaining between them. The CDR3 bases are TGCGCCAGCAGCTTGACCGCGGGGGGGAACACTGAAGCTTTCTTT. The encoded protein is CASSLTAGGNTEAFF.

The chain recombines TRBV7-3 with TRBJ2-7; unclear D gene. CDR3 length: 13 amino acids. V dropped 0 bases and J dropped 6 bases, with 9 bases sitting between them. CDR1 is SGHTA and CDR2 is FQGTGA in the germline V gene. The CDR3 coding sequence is TGTGCCAGCAGCTTAACGGCCACGTCCGAGCAGTACTTC. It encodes CASSLTATSEQYF.

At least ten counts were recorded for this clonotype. CDR3 protein: CASSLTPSGLNEKLFF. CDR3 nucleotide sequence: TGTGCCAGCAGTTTAACCCCCTCGGGTCTTAATGAAAAACTGTTTTTT. This sequence joins TRBV28 and TRBJ1-4; no firm D call. Germline V gene data show CDR1 as MDHEN and CDR2 as SYDVKM. This CDR3 is built from 16 residues. V was trimmed by 2 bases and J by 4 bases, leaving 14 bases between them.

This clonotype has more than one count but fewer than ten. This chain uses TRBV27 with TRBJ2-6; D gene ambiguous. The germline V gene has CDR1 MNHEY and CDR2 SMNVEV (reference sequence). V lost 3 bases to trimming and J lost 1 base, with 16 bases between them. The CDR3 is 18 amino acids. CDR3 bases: TGTGCCAGCAGTTTGACACGGCGGACGTTTTCTGGGGCCAACGTCCTGACTTTC. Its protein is CASSLTRRTFSGANVLTF.

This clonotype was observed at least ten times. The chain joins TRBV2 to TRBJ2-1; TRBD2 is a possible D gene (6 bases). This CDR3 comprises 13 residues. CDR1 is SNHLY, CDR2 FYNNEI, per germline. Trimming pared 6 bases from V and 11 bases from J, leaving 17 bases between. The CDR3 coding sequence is TGTGCCAGCAGCCCGGGGATAGCGGTCAAGCAGTTCTTC. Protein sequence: CASSPGIAVKQFF.

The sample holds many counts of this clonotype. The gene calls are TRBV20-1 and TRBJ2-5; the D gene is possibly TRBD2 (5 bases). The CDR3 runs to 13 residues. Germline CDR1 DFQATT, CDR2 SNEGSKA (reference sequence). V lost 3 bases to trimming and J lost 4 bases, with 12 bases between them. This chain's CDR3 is CSASDYRGETQYF. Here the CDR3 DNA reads TGCAGTGCTAGCGACTATCGTGGAGAGACCCAGTACTTC.

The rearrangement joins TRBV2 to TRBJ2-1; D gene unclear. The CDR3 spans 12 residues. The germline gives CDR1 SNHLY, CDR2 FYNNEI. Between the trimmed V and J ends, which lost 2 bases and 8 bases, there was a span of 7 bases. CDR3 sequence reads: CASSEFTDEQFF. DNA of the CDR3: TGTGCCAGCAGTGAATTTACAGATGAGCAGTTCTTC.

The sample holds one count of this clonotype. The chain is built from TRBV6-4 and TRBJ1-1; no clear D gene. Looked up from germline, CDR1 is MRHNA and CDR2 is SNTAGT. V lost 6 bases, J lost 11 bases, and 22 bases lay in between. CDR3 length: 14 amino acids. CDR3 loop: CASRPKRDNQYAFF. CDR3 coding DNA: TGTGCCAGCAGACCAAAACGAGACAACCAGTACGCTTTCTTT.

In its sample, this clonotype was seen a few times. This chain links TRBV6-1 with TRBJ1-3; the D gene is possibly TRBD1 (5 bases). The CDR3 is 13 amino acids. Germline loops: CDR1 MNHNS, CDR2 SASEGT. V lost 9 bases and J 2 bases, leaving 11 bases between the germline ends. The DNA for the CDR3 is TGTGCCAGTATTAGGGGACCTGGAAACACCATATATTTT. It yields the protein CASIRGPGNTIYF.

CDR3 nucleotide sequence: TGTGCCAGCAGTTTATCGAGGTCTAGCGGAAGGAACACCGGGGAGCTGTTTTTT. This encodes CASSLSRSSGRNTGELFF. The chain carries TRBV27 and TRBJ2-2; 7 nucleotides align to TRBD2. The CDR3 has 18 residues. Germline CDR1 and CDR2: MNHEY and SMNVEV (reference sequence). Trimming took 0 bases from V and 1 from J; bases not matched to a gene: 8.

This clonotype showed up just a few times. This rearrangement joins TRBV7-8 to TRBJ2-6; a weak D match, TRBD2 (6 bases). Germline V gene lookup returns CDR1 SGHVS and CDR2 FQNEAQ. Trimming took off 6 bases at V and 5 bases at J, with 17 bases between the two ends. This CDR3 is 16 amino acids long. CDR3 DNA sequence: TGTGCCAGCAGATCCCGACGGGGGATAAGGGCCAACGTCCTGACTTTC. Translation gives CASRSRRGIRANVLTF.

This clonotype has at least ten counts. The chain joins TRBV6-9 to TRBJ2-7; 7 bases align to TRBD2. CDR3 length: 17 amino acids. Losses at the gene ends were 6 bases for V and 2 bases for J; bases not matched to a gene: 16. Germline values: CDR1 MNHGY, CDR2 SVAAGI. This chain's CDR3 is CASSYKSPTSATYEQYF. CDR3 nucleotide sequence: TGTGCCAGCAGCTATAAGTCCCCCACTAGCGCGACCTACGAGCAGTACTTC.

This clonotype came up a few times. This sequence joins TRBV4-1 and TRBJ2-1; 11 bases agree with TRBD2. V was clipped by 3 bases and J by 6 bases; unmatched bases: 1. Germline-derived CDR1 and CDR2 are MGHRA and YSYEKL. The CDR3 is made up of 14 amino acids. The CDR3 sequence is CASSHGTSGNEQFF. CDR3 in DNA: TGCGCCAGCAGCCACGGGACTAGCGGCAATGAGCAGTTCTTC.

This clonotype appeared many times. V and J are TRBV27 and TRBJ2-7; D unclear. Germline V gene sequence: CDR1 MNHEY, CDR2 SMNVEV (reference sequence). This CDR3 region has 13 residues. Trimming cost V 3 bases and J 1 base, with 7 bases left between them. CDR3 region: CASSFQRSYEQYF. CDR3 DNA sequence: TGTGCCAGCAGTTTTCAGCGTTCCTACGAGCAGTACTTC.